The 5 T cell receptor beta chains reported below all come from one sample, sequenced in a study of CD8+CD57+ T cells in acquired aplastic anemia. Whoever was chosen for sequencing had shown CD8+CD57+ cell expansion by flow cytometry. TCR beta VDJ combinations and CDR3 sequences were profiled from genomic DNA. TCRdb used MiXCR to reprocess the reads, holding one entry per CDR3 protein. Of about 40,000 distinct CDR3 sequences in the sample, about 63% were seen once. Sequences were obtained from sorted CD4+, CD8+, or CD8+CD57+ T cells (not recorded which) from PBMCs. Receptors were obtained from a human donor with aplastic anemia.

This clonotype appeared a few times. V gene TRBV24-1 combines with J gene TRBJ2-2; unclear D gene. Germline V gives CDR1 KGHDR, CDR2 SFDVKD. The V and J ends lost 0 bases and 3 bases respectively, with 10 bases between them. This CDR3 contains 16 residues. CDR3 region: CATSDLTYGDTGELFF. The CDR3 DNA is TGTGCCACCAGTGATTTGACGTATGGGGACACCGGGGAGCTGTTTTTT.

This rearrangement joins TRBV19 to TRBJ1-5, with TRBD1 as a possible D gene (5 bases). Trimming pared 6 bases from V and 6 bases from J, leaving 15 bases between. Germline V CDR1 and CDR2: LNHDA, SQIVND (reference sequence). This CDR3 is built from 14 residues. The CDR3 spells CASSLTWGGQPQHF. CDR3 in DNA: TGTGCCAGTAGCCTGACCTGGGGGGGTCAGCCCCAGCATTTT.

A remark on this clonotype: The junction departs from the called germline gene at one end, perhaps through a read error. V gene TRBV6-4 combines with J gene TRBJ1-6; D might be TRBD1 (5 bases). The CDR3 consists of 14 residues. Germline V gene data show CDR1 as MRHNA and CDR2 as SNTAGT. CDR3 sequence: CASSDNSGNSPLRF. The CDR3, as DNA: TGTGCCAGCAGTGACAACTCAGGGAATTCGCCCCTCCGCTTT.

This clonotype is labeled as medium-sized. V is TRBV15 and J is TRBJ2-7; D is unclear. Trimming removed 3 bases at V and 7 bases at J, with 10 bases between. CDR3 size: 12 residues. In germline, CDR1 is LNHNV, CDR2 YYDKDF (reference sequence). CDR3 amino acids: CATSRPREEQYF. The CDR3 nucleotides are TGTGCCACCAGCAGGCCAAGGGAAGAGCAGTACTTC.

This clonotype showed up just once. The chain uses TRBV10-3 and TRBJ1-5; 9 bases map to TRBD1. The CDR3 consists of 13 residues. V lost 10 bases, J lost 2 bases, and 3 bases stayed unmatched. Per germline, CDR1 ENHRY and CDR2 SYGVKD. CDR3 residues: CASTGGGNQPQHF. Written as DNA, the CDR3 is TGTGCCAGTACAGGGGGCGGCAATCAGCCCCAGCATTTT.